Following are 14 T cell receptor beta chains from one sample sequenced in a study of cytomegalovirus exposure and HLA in healthy donors. The primer mix had 60 Vbeta and 13 Jbeta primers. Repertoires were generated with immunoSEQ multiplex PCR, while TCRdb's copy carries only in-frame clones and drops some. The sample contains around 190,000 clones, 83% of which appear only once. Material: PBMCs. These receptors were taken from a man aged 40-49 years in good health and CMV-seropositive.

The V and J genes are TRBV11-2 and TRBJ1-2; 9 positions match TRBD1. Germline V gives CDR1 SGHAT, CDR2 FQNNGV. V shed 5 bases, J shed 4 bases, and the junction held 14 bases outside the gene matches. There are 17 residues in the CDR3. For the CDR3, the DNA is TGTGCCAGCAGCGGGGACAGGGCCCACGTATCGGGCTATGGCTACACCTTC. Translation: CASSGDRAHVSGYGYTF.

The chain carries TRBV5-1 and TRBJ2-3, with 12 nucleotides matching TRBD2. Germline CDR1 SGHRS, CDR2 YFSETQ. The V gene end was trimmed by 6 bases and the J gene end by 3 bases; junction bases not matched to a gene: 5. CDR3 length equals 15 residues. CDR3 region: CASKPLAGGTDTQYF. CDR3 nucleotide sequence: TGCGCCAGCAAACCACTAGCGGGAGGAACAGATACGCAGTATTTT.

The rearrangement uses TRBV10-2 and TRBJ1-3; D unresolved. The CDR3 has 15 residues. Germline CDR1 reads WSHSY; CDR2 reads SAAADI. The V end lost 7 bases, the J end lost 0 bases, and 13 bases lay between the germline ends. DNA of the CDR3: TGCGCCAGCACCGAGGCACCGCGCTCTGGAAACACCATATATTTT. This translates into CASTEAPRSGNTIYF.

This rearrangement joins TRBV5-1 to TRBJ1-1; possibly TRBD1 for D (5 bases). This CDR3 is built from 14 residues. Germline V gives CDR1 SGHRS, CDR2 YFSETQ. The ends were cut back, 2 bases at V and 5 bases at J, with 13 bases in the middle. CDR3 amino acids: CASSFGGVWTEAFF. In DNA, the CDR3 is TGCGCCAGCAGCTTCGGGGGAGTTTGGACTGAAGCTTTCTTT.

This clone has a single count. The chain combines TRBV5-1 with TRBJ2-7; 13 positions agree with TRBD2. J lost 5 bases, V lost 0 bases, and 2 bases had no gene match. This CDR3 contains 15 residues. Germline values: CDR1 SGHRS, CDR2 YFSETQ. The CDR3 sequence is CASSLGGTSGDEQYF. The CDR3 bases are TGCGCCAGCAGCTTGGGGGGGACTAGCGGGGACGAGCAGTACTTC.

The chain joins TRBV2 to TRBJ1-1, with TRBD1 matching over 11 bases. The V gene end was trimmed by 4 bases and the J gene end by 5 bases; junction bases not matched to a gene: 12. CDR1 and CDR2 from the germline V gene are SNHLY and FYNNEI. The CDR3 totals 17 residues. The CDR3 here is CASSGPGGGTGGTEAFF. CDR3 DNA sequence: TGTGCCAGCAGTGGACCCGGAGGGGGGACAGGGGGGACTGAAGCTTTCTTT.

The table lists this clone with a count of one. The chain couples TRBV27 to TRBJ2-1, with 7 bases that match TRBD2. The junction had 6 bases not matched to a gene; V was cut back by 5 bases and J by 5 bases. The germline V gene encodes CDR1 MNHEY and CDR2 SMNVEV (reference sequence). CDR3 length: 14 residues. CDR3 residues: CASSPRDYHNEQFF. In DNA, the CDR3 is TGTGCCAGCAGTCCCCGGGACTACCACAATGAGCAGTTCTTC.

The chain carries TRBV5-1 and TRBJ2-7, with D maybe TRBD2 (6 bases). V gave up 0 bases and J gave up 5 bases, with 12 bases separating them. This CDR3 region has 14 residues. Germline loops: CDR1 SGHRS, CDR2 YFSETQ. CDR3 coding DNA: TGCGCCAGCAGCTTGGCCTCATGGGGGGACGAGCAGTACTTC. Its translation is CASSLASWGDEQYF. The full variable domain, rest sourced from reference TRBV5-1 and TRBJ2-7, is KAGVTQTPRYLIKTRGQQVTLSCSPISGHRSVSWYQQTPGQGLQFLFEYFSETQRNKGNFPGRFSGRQFSNSRSEMNVSTLELGDSALYLCASSLASWGDEQYFGPGTRLTVT.

Comments on this clone: Sequence at one end of the junction differs from germline and may be a read error. V gene TRBV6-5 combines with J gene TRBJ1-3; D possibly corresponds to TRBD1 (5 bases). Germline CDR1 is MNHEY and CDR2 is SVGAGI. This CDR3 is built from 15 residues. CDR3 protein: CAGRPRGGSGNTIYF. In nucleotides, the CDR3 is TGTGCCGGCAGACCTCGGGGGGGCTCTGGAAACACCATATATTTT.

The chain has TRBV9 and TRBJ2-7, with D possibly matching TRBD1 (6 bases). This CDR3 contains 13 residues. V lost 4 bases, J lost 6 bases, and 14 bases lay in between. The germline V gene has CDR1 SGDLS and CDR2 YYNGEE. CDR3: CASSPRTVGEQYF. DNA of the CDR3: TGTGCCAGCAGCCCAAGGACAGTAGGCGAGCAGTACTTC.

This chain uses TRBV28 with TRBJ1-4, with TRBD1 matching 7 bases. This CDR3 has 14 residues. In germline, CDR1 is MDHEN, CDR2 SYDVKM. The V and J ends lost 7 bases and 8 bases, in that order; junction bases with no gene match: 10. The CDR3 nucleotides read TGTGCCAGCACCACGGGAGGGGGCGGCGAAAAACTGTTTTTT. It encodes CASTTGGGGEKLFF.

V gene TRBV29-1 combines with J gene TRBJ1-2; D is unresolved. The length of the CDR3 is 14 residues. V was shortened by 2 bases and J by 4 bases, with 14 bases between the two germline ends. The germline V gene encodes CDR1 SQVTM and CDR2 ANQGSEA. CDR3 DNA: TGCAGCGTTGAACAGTCTCTCCCTGTCTATGGCTACACCTTC. This encodes CSVEQSLPVYGYTF.

The genes are TRBV5-4 and TRBJ2-3; 13 bases agree with TRBD2. The CDR3 runs 17 residues. Unmatched junction bases numbered 10, after V lost 4 bases and J lost 5 bases. The germline gives CDR1 SGHNT, CDR2 YYREEE (reference sequence). CDR3 DNA: TGTGCCAGCAGCGACGAAGGACTAGCGGGAGATAGAGATACGCAGTATTTT. Protein sequence: CASSDEGLAGDRDTQYF.

This clone has a single count. The chain employs TRBV5-6 and TRBJ1-5, with a possible D match to TRBD1 (6 bases). Germline CDR1 SGHDT, CDR2 YYEEEE. V lost 3 bases, J lost 4 bases, and 23 bases lay in between. The CDR3 has 18 residues. In DNA, the CDR3 is TGTGCCAGCAGCTCCCGGGGCGGACTGCCTCAGGGGAATCAGCCCCAGCATTTT. As protein: CASSSRGGLPQGNQPQHF.